Each of the 15 T cell receptor beta chains below was sequenced from the same sample in a study of blood T cell repertoires in COVID-19 (dated by TCRdb to 2019 to 2021). Library preparation employed the immunoSEQ multiplex PCR assay. TCRdb mirrors the immuneACCESS table, restricted to in-frame sequences. Some clones are absent from its copies; in checked studies, under half trace to an unresolved V gene, and the reason for the others is unknown. Recorded for this sample are 250,000 to 300,000 clones; approximately 86% of them occurred a single time. The top ten clones comprise 0.8% to 1% of the sample. The sequencing sample was made of PBMCs or T cells enriched from blood (not recorded which). Receptor source: a woman in her 30s who had recovered from COVID-19.

The CDR3 DNA reads as TGTGCCAGCAGCTTGCCGGGGAGCCCAACAGACTATGGCTACACCTTC. Protein: CASSLPGSPTDYGYTF. The chain is built from TRBV5-6 and TRBJ1-2; D not certain. CDR1 SGHDT and CDR2 YYEEEE come from the germline V gene. V shed 1 base and J shed 3 bases, with 16 bases lying between them. The CDR3 totals 16 residues. The full variable domain, with the rest looked up from reference TRBV5-6 and TRBJ1-2, is DAGVTQSPTHLIKTRGQQVTLRCSPKSGHDTVSWYQQALGQGPQFIFQYYEEEERQRGNFPDRFSGHQFPNYSSELNVNALLLGDSALYLCASSLPGSPTDYGYTFGSGTRLTVV.

CDR3 region: CASTGTSGNEKLFF. As DNA, the CDR3 is TGTGCCAGCACCGGGACATCGGGTAATGAAAAACTGTTTTTT. The chain is built from TRBV2 and TRBJ1-4, with D perhaps TRBD1 (6 bases). Trimming stripped 7 bases from V and 4 bases from J, with 13 bases between. The CDR3 is 14 residues long. Germline V gene lookup returns CDR1 SNHLY and CDR2 FYNNEI.

In this sample, this clone turned up once. The J gene is TRBJ2-6, the V gene TRBV3-1 (or the pseudogene TRBV3-2), with D perhaps TRBD1 (6 bases). Trimming cost V 4 bases and J 2 bases, with 15 bases left between them. Germline V CDR1 and CDR2: LGHDT, YNNKEL (reference sequence). This CDR3 has 17 amino acids. The chain's CDR3 is CASSPGPRGAGANVLTF. DNA of the CDR3: TGTGCCAGCAGCCCGGGACCCAGGGGTGCTGGGGCCAACGTCCTGACTTTC.

This chain connects TRBV5-1 to TRBJ2-1, with D perhaps TRBD2 (6 bases). The CDR3 loop spans 16 amino acids. V was trimmed by 1 base and J by 3 bases, leaving 14 bases between them. Germline V CDR1 and CDR2: SGHRS, YFSETQ. The CDR3 here is CASSLSGVALYNEQFF. The CDR3 nucleotides read TGCGCCAGCAGCTTGTCGGGAGTAGCACTCTACAATGAGCAGTTCTTC.

The chain employs TRBV6-5 and TRBJ1-3; perhaps TRBD1 as D (6 bases). Trimming stripped 6 bases from V and 2 bases from J, with 11 bases between. CDR3 length: 14 amino acids. In germline, CDR1 is MNHEY, CDR2 SVGAGI. In nucleotides, the CDR3 is TGTGCCAGCAGGAGGGGGAACGCTGGAAACACCATATATTTT. This gives the protein CASRRGNAGNTIYF.

The chain recombines TRBV9 with TRBJ2-5; 10 bases agree with TRBD2. V shed 4 bases, J shed 5 bases, and the junction held 20 bases outside the gene matches. The CDR3 extends over 19 amino acids. Germline-derived CDR1 and CDR2 are SGDLS and YYNGEE. CDR3 sequence (DNA): TGTGCCAGCAGCCCACGACCCCGCCTAGCGGGGGCCAAGGTGGAGACCCAGTACTTC. This sequence encodes CASSPRPRLAGAKVETQYF.

The CDR3 DNA sequence: TGTGCCAGCAGTTTTTTGGGCAGACAAGAGACCCAGTACTTC. It is translated as CASSFLGRQETQYF. The V and J genes are TRBV28 and TRBJ2-5; no definite D call. Germline V gene lookup returns CDR1 MDHEN and CDR2 SYDVKM. The CDR3 totals 14 residues. V shed 3 bases and J shed 2 bases, with 10 bases lying between them. The variable domain in full, with the rest retrieved from reference TRBV28 and TRBJ2-5, is DVKVTQSSRYLVKRTGEKVFLECVQDMDHENMFWYRQDPGLGLRLIYFSYDVKMKEKGDIPEGYSVSREKKERFSLILESASTNQTSMYLCASSFLGRQETQYFGPGTRLLVL.

The J gene is TRBJ1-5, the V gene TRBV19, with unresolved D. This CDR3 is built from 14 residues. V was shortened by 7 bases and J by 6 bases, with 16 bases between the two germline ends. The germline gives CDR1 LNHDA, CDR2 SQIVND (reference sequence). In DNA, the CDR3 is TGTGCCAGTACCCAATCCGGGGTAGGTCAGCCCCAGCATTTT. Translation: CASTQSGVGQPQHF. Together with reference TRBV19 and TRBJ1-5, the CDR3 gives the full variable domain: DGGITQSPKYLFRKEGQNVTLSCEQNLNHDAMYWYRQDPGQGLRLIYYSQIVNDFQKGDIAEGYSVSREKKESFPLTVTSAQKNPTAFYLCASTQSGVGQPQHFGDGTRLSIL.

The V and J genes are TRBV5-1 and TRBJ2-3, with 8 bases that match TRBD2. CDR3 length: 17 residues. Germline-derived CDR1 and CDR2 are SGHRS and YFSETQ. Trimming at V came to 0 bases and at J to 2 bases, leaving 8 bases not matched to a gene. As DNA, the CDR3 is TGCGCCAGCAGCTTGGTCCCAGCGGGGGACGCCACAGATACGCAGTATTTT. Amino acid sequence: CASSLVPAGDATDTQYF.

This chain uses TRBV6-4 with TRBJ1-6; D might be TRBD1 (5 bases). Germline V gives CDR1 MRHNA, CDR2 SNTAGT. CDR3 length: 15 residues. Trimming removed 4 bases from V and 6 bases from J, with 13 bases in between. DNA for the CDR3: TGTGCCAGCAGTGTTACAGGCAACTCTAATTCACCCCTCCACTTT. Translation gives CASSVTGNSNSPLHF.

This clone was detected a few times. This chain links TRBV24-1 with TRBJ1-5; a possible D gene is TRBD1 (6 bases). The CDR3 has 15 amino acids. V gave up 5 bases and J gave up 6 bases, with 16 bases separating them. Germline CDR1 and CDR2: KGHDR and SFDVKD. The CDR3 spells CATSGSGEGSQPQHF. In nucleotides, the CDR3 is TGTGCCACCAGTGGTTCAGGGGAAGGGAGTCAGCCCCAGCATTTT.

This clone came up many times. This rearrangement joins TRBV9 to TRBJ1-5, with D possibly TRBD1 on 5 matching bases. V gave up 4 bases and J gave up 0 bases, with 17 bases separating them. CDR3 length: 17 residues. Germline V gene data show CDR1 as SGDLS and CDR2 as YYNGEE. DNA for the CDR3: TGTGCCAGCAGCTTAAACCCAGGACACTATAGCAATCAGCCCCAGCATTTT. Translated: CASSLNPGHYSNQPQHF.

The chain has TRBV5-4 and TRBJ2-3; TRBD2 aligns across 11 bases. Germline trimming cut 0 bases from V and 6 bases from J; bases unmatched to any gene: 3. The CDR3 has 15 amino acids. The germline V gene encodes CDR1 SGHNT and CDR2 YYREEE (reference sequence). In nucleotides, the CDR3 is TGTGCCAGCAGCTTGGGACTAGCGGGGACGGATACGCAGTATTTT. Its translation: CASSLGLAGTDTQYF.

CDR3 sequence: CASSSGLTEAFF. The CDR3 nucleotides are TGTGCCAGTAGTTCGGGTTTGACTGAAGCTTTCTTT. The chain combines TRBV19 with TRBJ1-1, with D hard to call. The germline V gene has CDR1 LNHDA and CDR2 SQIVND (reference sequence). V dropped 5 bases and J dropped 5 bases, with 9 bases sitting between them. The CDR3 has 12 amino acids.

V usage is TRBV6-8 and J usage is TRBJ2-7; D call uncertain. The CDR3 runs to 12 residues. CDR1 MNHGY and CDR2 SAAAGT come from the germline V gene. Trimming pared 7 bases from V and 4 bases from J, leaving 11 bases between. The CDR3 bases are TGTGCCAGCACCGAACGGGTTTACGAGCAGTACTTC. Translating it yields CASTERVYEQYF.